This section outlines one T cell receptor beta chain sequence together with its context. The record originates from a study of blood T cell repertoires in COVID-19. Per germline, CDR1 SGHRS and CDR2 YFSETQ. V lost 4 bases and J lost 3, with 8 bases in between. The length of the CDR3 is 13 residues. The protocol was immunoSEQ multiplex PCR, while the TCRdb copy is restricted to in-frame clones and leaves out a portion. This table has approximately 300,000 clones, around 84% appearing once. The TCR was taken from a woman younger than 35 who had recovered from COVID-19. Sequencing was performed on PBMCs or T cells enriched from blood (not recorded which). The chain has TRBV5-1 and TRBJ1-3; tentatively, D is TRBD1 (5 bases). This CDR3 reads CASSLGLGNTIYF. Written as DNA, the CDR3 is TGCGCCAGCAGCCTGGGACTTGGAAACACCATATATTTT.